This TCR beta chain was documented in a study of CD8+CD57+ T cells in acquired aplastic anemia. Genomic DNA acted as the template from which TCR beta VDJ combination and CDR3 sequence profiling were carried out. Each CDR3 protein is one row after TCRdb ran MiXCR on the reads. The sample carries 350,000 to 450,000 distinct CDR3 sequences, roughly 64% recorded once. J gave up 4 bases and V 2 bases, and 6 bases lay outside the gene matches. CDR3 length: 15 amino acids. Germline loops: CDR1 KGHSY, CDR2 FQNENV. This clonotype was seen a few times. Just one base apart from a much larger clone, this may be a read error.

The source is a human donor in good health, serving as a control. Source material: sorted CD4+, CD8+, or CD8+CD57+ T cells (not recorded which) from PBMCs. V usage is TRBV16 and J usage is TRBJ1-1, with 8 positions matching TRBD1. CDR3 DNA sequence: TGTGCCAGCAGCCAACGCTGGACAGGGAGCACTGAAGCTTTCTTT. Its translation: CASSQRWTGSTEAFF.